Below, one TCR beta chain is given with its context. The antigen is not known. The sample comes from a study of T cell responses to AZD1222 COVID-19 vaccine. Study-level information: Analysis merged second doses at about 4 or about 12 weeks. Study observations and caveats: The donors showed a predominance of white British ancestry and of females, with possible underestimation of clonal diversity. Among spike-specific TCRs, nearly half reportedly target unmutated variant regions. There were repertoire samples only from the period after the peak T cell response.

Libraries were prepared by immunoSEQ multiplex PCR; TCRdb keeps only in-frame clonotypes and omits some of them. The sample lists over 130,000 clones, around 88% occurring once. The CDR3 consists of 13 residues. The V and J ends lost 4 bases and 7 bases, in that order; junction bases with no gene match: 7. CDR1 and CDR2 (germline): LGHDT, YNNKEL (reference sequence). The chain is built from TRBV3-1 (or the pseudogene TRBV3-2) and TRBJ2-7; TRBD1 agrees at 7 bases. This receptor was obtained from an adult in good health. This specimen consisted of peripheral blood, obtained on day 0 of AZD1222 vaccination. CDR3: CASSRQGSGEQYF. CDR3 DNA sequence: TGTGCCAGCAGCCGACAGGGTTCCGGGGAGCAGTACTTC.